This passage covers 22 T cell receptor beta chains from one sample sequenced in a study of Ad26.COV2.S vaccination and SARS-CoV-2 variants. Treatment noted: 15 to 20 received Ad26.COV2.S at low or high dose, single or two shots; several received placebo; per-sample allocation not given. The study sampled participants on day 63 after the first vaccine or placebo injection. Using immunoSEQ multiplex PCR, the repertoire was profiled, and TCRdb retains in-frame clones only, with some absent. Of some 460,000 clones listed, 80% to 90% are singletons. Source: peripheral blood, taken in a trial of Ad26.COV2.S vaccine versus placebo. The source is a person between 18 and 59 years old who received the Ad26.COV2.S COVID-19 vaccine or a placebo.

This sequence joins TRBV14 and TRBJ1-6; TRBD1 agrees at 8 bases. The length of the CDR3 is 17 residues. With V trimmed by 4 bases and J by 9 bases, 14 bases remained unmatched. Germline CDR1 and CDR2: SGHDN and FVKESK. The CDR3 nucleotides are TGTGCCAGCAGCCCCTCTTATGGTCCAGGGGGCATTTCACCCCTCCACTTT. This encodes CASSPSYGPGGISPLHF.

This chain links TRBV11-2 with TRBJ2-2, with 7 bases matching TRBD1. V gave up 7 bases and J gave up 6 bases; unmatched junction bases: 8. The CDR3 has 14 amino acids. Germline-derived CDR1 and CDR2 are SGHAT and FQNNGV. CDR3 coding DNA: TGTGCCAGCATCAACAGGGGAGTAGCCGGGGAGCTGTTTTTT. Translated: CASINRGVAGELFF.

The chain employs TRBV7-6 and TRBJ2-2; perhaps TRBD2 as D (6 bases). Germline V gene lookup returns CDR1 SGHVS and CDR2 FNYEAQ. The CDR3 has 14 residues. The V end lost 4 bases, the J end lost 7 bases, and 13 bases lay between the germline ends. As DNA, the CDR3 is TGTGCCAGCAGCTCCTGGGGGGTTGGCGGGGAGCTGTTTTTT. This translates into CASSSWGVGGELFF.

The chain couples TRBV19 to TRBJ1-2; weak D call: TRBD1 (6 bases). The length of the CDR3 is 14 residues. Trimming removed 6 bases at V and 13 bases at J, with 24 bases between. CDR1 and CDR2 from the germline V gene are LNHDA and SQIVND (reference sequence). The CDR3: CASSPGTRVSFSTF. CDR3 sequence (DNA): TGTGCCAGTAGCCCCGGGACACGGGTATCCTTTTCCACCTTC. Variable domain in full (rest from reference TRBV19 and TRBJ1-2): DGGITQSPKYLFRKEGQNVTLSCEQNLNHDAMYWYRQDPGQGLRLIYYSQIVNDFQKGDIAEGYSVSREKKESFPLTVTSAQKNPTAFYLCASSPGTRVSFSTFGSGTRLTVV.

The V call is TRBV9, the J call TRBJ2-1; 11 bases align to TRBD2. This CDR3 is built from 17 residues. The germline gives CDR1 SGDLS, CDR2 YYNGEE. J was trimmed by 6 bases and V by 0 bases; bases with no gene match: 8. In DNA, the CDR3 is TGTGCCAGCAGCGTAGGCCTAACTAGCGGGAGAAGCAATGAGCAGTTCTTC. Protein sequence: CASSVGLTSGRSNEQFF.

The chain uses TRBV7-2 and TRBJ2-5; D ambiguous. The V gene's germline CDR1 is SGHTA and CDR2 FQGNSA. The CDR3 covers 13 residues. V lost 3 bases to trimming and J lost 1 base, with 6 bases between them. The CDR3 spells CASSFSTQETQYF. The DNA of the CDR3 is TGTGCCAGCAGCTTTAGTACCCAAGAGACCCAGTACTTC.

The chain carries TRBV11-2 and TRBJ1-4; D not certain. The V end was cut by 2 bases, the J end by 8 bases, with 6 bases between. CDR1 and CDR2 from the germline V gene are SGHAT and FQNNGV. The CDR3 is made up of 12 amino acids. The CDR3 DNA reads TGTGCCAGCAGCTTATATGGGGAAAAACTGTTTTTT. As protein: CASSLYGEKLFF.

The V call is TRBV2, the J call TRBJ2-1; tentatively, D is TRBD2 (6 bases). The CDR3 covers 14 residues. Per germline, CDR1 SNHLY and CDR2 FYNNEI. V was cut by 6 bases and J by 5 bases, with 14 bases left in between. In nucleotides, the CDR3 is TGTGCCAGCAGACCCGGGAGCACCAACAATGAGCAGTTCTTC. Its translation: CASRPGSTNNEQFF.

The chain has TRBV13 and TRBJ1-5, with 11 bases lining up with TRBD1. V was pared by 0 bases and J by 6 bases, with 10 bases of the junction left unmatched. The germline V gene has CDR1 PRHDT and CDR2 FYEKMQ (reference sequence). CDR3 length equals 18 residues. CDR3 nucleotides: TGTGCCAGCAGCTTAGGCCTGGGGGACAGGGGGAGAAGTCAGCCCCAGCATTTT. The encoded protein is CASSLGLGDRGRSQPQHF.

The chain recombines TRBV24-1 with TRBJ1-1; 11 bases map to TRBD1. J gave up 14 bases and V 7 bases, and 14 bases lay outside the gene matches. CDR3 length: 14 amino acids. Germline V gene lookup returns CDR1 KGHDR and CDR2 SFDVKD. The CDR3 DNA reads as TGTGCCACCAGGGGGACAGGGGGTAAAAATTCTTTCTTCTTT. Residues: CATRGTGGKNSFFF.

The chain couples TRBV6-6 to TRBJ2-5, with 9 bases identical to TRBD2. The CDR3 consists of 19 residues. The V segment lost 5 bases and the J segment 2 bases; nucleotides outside the gene matches: 18. Per the germline V gene, CDR1 is MNHNY and CDR2 is SVGAGI (reference sequence). CDR3 sequence (DNA): TGTGCCAGCAGTCGTCGTTCTAGATCGACTAGCGGAGAACAAGAGACCCAGTACTTC. This sequence encodes CASSRRSRSTSGEQETQYF.

This clone was detected only a few times. The rearrangement joins TRBV25-1 to TRBJ1-5, with D hard to call. Per the germline V gene, CDR1 is MGHDK and CDR2 is SYGVNS. This CDR3 contains 15 residues. V lost 1 base and J 0 bases, leaving 7 bases between the germline ends. CDR3 coding DNA: TGTGCCAGCAGTGAATCGACAAGTAGCAATCAGCCCCAGCATTTT. Translation gives CASSESTSSNQPQHF.

The chain has TRBV2 and TRBJ2-1; D gene uncertain. Trimming took 8 bases from V and 9 from J, leaving 17 bases between them. This CDR3 is 13 amino acids long. CDR1 and CDR2 from the germline V gene are SNHLY and FYNNEI. CDR3 region: CASDGQASAEQFF. The CDR3 coding sequence is TGTGCCAGCGATGGTCAAGCGTCCGCTGAGCAGTTCTTC.

DNA of the CDR3: TGTGCCAGCAGTGAAGCGCTCCTTGAGCAGTTCTTC. Protein: CASSEALLEQFF. The chain uses TRBV2 and TRBJ2-1; D is ambiguous. Per germline, CDR1 SNHLY and CDR2 FYNNEI. Trimming stripped 0 bases from V and 9 bases from J, with 6 bases between. The length of the CDR3 is 12 residues.

The rearrangement links TRBV28 to TRBJ2-7; no firm D call. This CDR3 is built from 14 residues. Germline V lookup: CDR1 MDHEN, CDR2 SYDVKM. V was clipped by 2 bases and J by 2 bases, with 10 bases between them. The CDR3: CASSLRRRPYEQYF. The CDR3 DNA is TGTGCCAGCAGTTTACGACGTCGCCCCTACGAGCAGTACTTC. The full variable domain, in which reference TRBV28 and TRBJ2-7 provide the parts outside the CDR3, is DVKVTQSSRYLVKRTGEKVFLECVQDMDHENMFWYRQDPGLGLRLIYFSYDVKMKEKGDIPEGYSVSREKKERFSLILESASTNQTSMYLCASSLRRRPYEQYFGPGTRLTVT.

The chain carries TRBV5-1 and TRBJ2-7, with D unclear. This CDR3 is built from 13 residues. Germline V gene sequence: CDR1 SGHRS, CDR2 YFSETQ. V was clipped by 2 bases and J by 6 bases, with 12 bases between them. The CDR3 coding sequence is TGCGCCAGCAGCTTAGTCAACAGTTTCGAGCAGTACTTC. It encodes CASSLVNSFEQYF.

The DNA for the CDR3 is TGTGCCAGCAGCCCGGACCGGACTAGCGGGAGTAGGAAAACCTACAATGAGCAGTTCTTC. It yields the protein CASSPDRTSGSRKTYNEQFF. The chain recombines TRBV9 with TRBJ2-1; 13 bases agree with TRBD2. This CDR3 is 20 amino acids long. Germline-derived CDR1 and CDR2 are SGDLS and YYNGEE. Losses at the gene ends were 4 bases for V and 2 bases for J; bases not matched to a gene: 15.

This chain links TRBV3-1 (or the pseudogene TRBV3-2) with TRBJ1-2, with 7 bases that match TRBD1. Trimming at V came to 3 bases and at J to 7 bases, leaving 8 bases not matched to a gene. In germline, CDR1 is LGHDT, CDR2 YNNKEL (reference sequence). This CDR3 has 14 residues. This CDR3 is CASSQNDRASGYTF. The CDR3 nucleotides are TGTGCCAGCAGCCAGAATGACAGGGCAAGTGGCTACACCTTC.

In this sample, this clone turned up a few times. The chain combines TRBV2 with TRBJ1-4, with D perhaps matching TRBD1 (6 bases). The CDR3 has 13 residues. Germline V CDR1 and CDR2: SNHLY, FYNNEI. V lost 4 bases and J 8 bases, leaving 11 bases between the germline ends. CDR3 coding DNA: TGTGCCAGCAGTGTACAGGGCCTCGAAAAACTGTTTTTT. Its translation is CASSVQGLEKLFF.

The genes are TRBV7-8 and TRBJ2-1, with 10 bases matching TRBD2. The germline V gene encodes CDR1 SGHVS and CDR2 FQNEAQ. Unmatched junction bases numbered 24, after V lost 4 bases and J lost 9 bases. CDR3 size: 20 residues. CDR3 loop: CASSSGGLAGAGGGRSEQFF. The CDR3 bases are TGTGCCAGCAGCTCCGGGGGGCTAGCGGGAGCAGGAGGGGGCCGTAGTGAGCAGTTCTTC.

J is TRBJ2-7 and V is TRBV5-1; TRBD1 might be the D (6 bases). Germline lookup yields CDR1 SGHRS and CDR2 YFSETQ. This CDR3 region has 15 residues. V gave up 0 bases and J gave up 2 bases, with 12 bases separating them. The chain's CDR3 is CASSLGAGEPYEQYF. The CDR3 DNA reads as TGCGCCAGCAGCTTGGGGGCAGGGGAACCCTACGAGCAGTACTTC.

This chain connects TRBV9 to TRBJ1-1; D unresolved. Germline V gene sequence: CDR1 SGDLS, CDR2 YYNGEE. CDR3 length equals 15 residues. Trimming stripped 3 bases from V and 1 base from J, with 13 bases between. CDR3 nucleotides: TGTGCCAGCAGCGCCCAATTATCGGGGAACACTGAAGCTTTCTTT. It is translated as CASSAQLSGNTEAFF.